These T cell receptor beta chains were read from a single sample in a study of cytomegalovirus exposure and HLA in healthy donors. Generated by immunoSEQ multiplex PCR, the TCRdb table keeps only in-frame clones and is missing some. The sample carries about 140,000 clones, 75% recorded once. Sequencing input: PBMCs. Receptors originate from a man aged 18 to 30 in good health and CMV-seropositive. Each CDR3 is given with its conserved first and last residue. Fields, in order: J gene, clone size, V gene, D gene, CDR3 DNA, CDR3 protein. The D gene is left open where the match is weak. Clone size is given for some rows only: seen once, a few or many times, or a class if the clone is expanded.

TRBJ1-2	NA	TRBV19	NA	TGTGCCAGTAGTAAGACAAAAACTAACTATGGCTACACCTTC	CASSKTKTNYGYTF
TRBJ2-5	once	TRBV5-1	TRBD2	TGCGCCAGCAGCCTCCCGGGAGGGGGGAAGCAAGAGACCCAGTACTTC	CASSLPGGGKQETQYF
TRBJ1-1	few	TRBV18	NA	TGTGCCAGCTCCGAGGGCGGTAACACTGAAGCTTTCTTT	CASSEGGNTEAFF
TRBJ2-1	NA	TRBV28	TRBD1	TGTGCCAGCAGTTTCACGGGACAGGGGAACCATGAGCAGTTCTTC	CASSFTGQGNHEQFF
TRBJ2-3	NA	TRBV5-6	TRBD1	TGTGCCAGCAGCTGGGGGGACAGGGGAGATACGCAGTATTTT	CASSWGDRGDTQYF
TRBJ2-3	few	TRBV10-1	NA	TGCGCCAGCAGTGACGCAGATACGCAGTATTTT	CASSDADTQYF
TRBJ1-4	NA	TRBV9	TRBD1	TGTGCCAGCAGCTCCCGGGACAGGGGTAATGAAAAACTGTTTTTT	CASSSRDRGNEKLFF
TRBJ2-1	NA	TRBV9	NA	TGTGCCAGCAGCGTGGAGGGGAGTCACTACAATGAGCAGTTCTTC	CASSVEGSHYNEQFF
TRBJ2-5	NA	TRBV27	NA	TGTGCCAGCAGGGGGGGTTCGAGAGAGACCCAGTACTTC	CASRGGSRETQYF
TRBJ2-1	NA	TRBV9	NA	TGTGCCAGCAGCCGCATAGCGAACTCCTACAATGAGCAGTTCTTC	CASSRIANSYNEQFF
TRBJ2-7	NA	TRBV7-8	TRBD1	TGTGCCAGCAGCTTATCTAGACAGGGGCTAAACTACGAGCAGTACTTC	CASSLSRQGLNYEQYF
TRBJ2-7	once	TRBV6-1	TRBD2	TGTGCCAGCACCGAACTAGCGGGGCTCTCCTACGAGCAGTACTTC	CASTELAGLSYEQYF
TRBJ1-4	once	TRBV2	NA	TGTGCCAGCAGCAAGGACAGCTGGGGGGAAAAACTGTTTTTT	CASSKDSWGEKLFF
TRBJ2-1	NA	TRBV28	TRBD1	TGTGCCAGCAGTTTGGGGGACAGGGGCGATGAGCAGTTCTTC	CASSLGDRGDEQFF